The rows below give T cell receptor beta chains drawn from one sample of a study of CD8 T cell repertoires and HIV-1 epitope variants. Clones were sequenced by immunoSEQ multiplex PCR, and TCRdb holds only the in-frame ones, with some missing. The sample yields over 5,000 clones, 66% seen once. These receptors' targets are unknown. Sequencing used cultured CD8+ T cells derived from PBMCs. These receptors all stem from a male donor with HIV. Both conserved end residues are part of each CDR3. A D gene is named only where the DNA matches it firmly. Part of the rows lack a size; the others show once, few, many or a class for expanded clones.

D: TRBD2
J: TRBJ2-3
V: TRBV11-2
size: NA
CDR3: CASSLSGRGADTQYF
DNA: TGTGCCAGCAGCTTAAGCGGGAGGGGCGCAGATACGCAGTATTTT

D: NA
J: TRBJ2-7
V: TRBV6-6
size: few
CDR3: CASTETEGEQYF
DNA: TGTGCCAGCACCGAGACAGAAGGAGAGCAGTACTTC

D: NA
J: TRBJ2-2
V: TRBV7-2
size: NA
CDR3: CASSPLGGRYTGELFF
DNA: TGTGCCAGCAGCCCCCTGGGGGGCAGATACACCGGGGAGCTGTTTTTT

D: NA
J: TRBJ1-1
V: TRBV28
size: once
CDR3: CASSLLRFNTEAFF
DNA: TGTGCCAGCAGCCTCCTTCGATTTAACACTGAAGCTTTCTTT

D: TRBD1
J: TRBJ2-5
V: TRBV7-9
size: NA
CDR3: CASSLPGGGETQYF
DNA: TGTGCCAGCAGCTTACCAGGGGGCGGAGAGACCCAGTACTTC

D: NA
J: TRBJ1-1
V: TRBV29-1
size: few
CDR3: CSAEGLRNTEAFF
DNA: TGCAGCGCTGAGGGACTCCGGAACACTGAAGCTTTCTTT

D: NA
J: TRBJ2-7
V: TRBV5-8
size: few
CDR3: CASSLPNPAANEQYF
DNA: TGTGCCAGCAGCTTACCGAATCCCGCTGCGAACGAGCAGTACTTC

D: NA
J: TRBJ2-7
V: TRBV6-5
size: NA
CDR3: CASSYRLLVGYEQYF
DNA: TGTGCCAGCAGTTACCGACTGCTAGTAGGCTACGAGCAGTACTTC

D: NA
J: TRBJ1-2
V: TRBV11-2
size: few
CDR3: CASSLEGLGAGYTF
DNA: TGTGCCAGCAGCTTAGAAGGTTTGGGGGCTGGCTACACCTTC

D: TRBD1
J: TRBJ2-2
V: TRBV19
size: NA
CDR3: CASSIALGEGAFTGELFF
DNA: TGTGCCAGTAGTATAGCCCTTGGAGAGGGGGCCTTCACCGGGGAGCTGTTTTTT

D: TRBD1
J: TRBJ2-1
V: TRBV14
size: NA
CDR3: CASSQDCTGGSNEQFF
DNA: TGTGCCAGCAGCCAAGATTGCACAGGGGGGTCCAATGAGCAGTTCTTC

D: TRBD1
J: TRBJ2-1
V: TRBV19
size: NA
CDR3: CASSRGQGRSEQFF
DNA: TGTGCCAGTAGTAGGGGACAGGGTAGAAGTGAGCAGTTCTTC

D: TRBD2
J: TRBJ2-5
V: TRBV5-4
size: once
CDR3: CASSREGGGAGGEQYF
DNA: TGTGCCAGCAGCCGGGAGGGGGGAGGCGCCGGAGGGGAGCAGTACTTC

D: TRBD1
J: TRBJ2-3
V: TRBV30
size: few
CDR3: CAWSRQGPDTQYF
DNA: TGTGCCTGGAGTCGACAGGGGCCAGATACGCAGTATTTT

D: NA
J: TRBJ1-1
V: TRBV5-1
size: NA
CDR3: CASSSQRDNTEAFF
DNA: TGCGCCAGCAGCTCCCAGAGGGACAACACTGAAGCTTTCTTT

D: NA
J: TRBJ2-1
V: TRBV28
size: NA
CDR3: CASSPREGARSYNEQFF
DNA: TGTGCCAGCAGTCCCCGGGAGGGGGCTAGATCCTACAATGAGCAGTTCTTC

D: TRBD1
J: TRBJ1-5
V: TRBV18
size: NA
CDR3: CASSPGTGEKPPQHF
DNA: TGTGCCAGCTCACCAGGGACAGGGGAGAAACCGCCCCAGCATTTT

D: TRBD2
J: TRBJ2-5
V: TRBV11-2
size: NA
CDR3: CASSLEPSSGGAGTQYF
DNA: TGTGCCAGCAGCTTAGAGCCGTCTAGCGGGGGGGCAGGGACCCAGTACTTC

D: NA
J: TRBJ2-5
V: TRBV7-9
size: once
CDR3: CASSYRQKDQETQYF
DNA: TGTGCCAGCAGCTATCGACAGAAAGACCAAGAGACCCAGTACTTC

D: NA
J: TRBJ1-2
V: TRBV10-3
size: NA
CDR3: CAISGGLDGGYGYTF
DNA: TGTGCCATCAGTGGGGGCCTGGATGGAGGCTATGGCTACACCTTC

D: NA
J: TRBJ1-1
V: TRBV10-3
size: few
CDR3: CAITPTLNTEAFF
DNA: TGTGCCATCACCCCGACGTTGAACACTGAAGCTTTCTTT

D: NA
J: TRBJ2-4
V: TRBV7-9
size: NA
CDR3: CASSLGESGKNIQYF
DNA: TGTGCCAGCAGCTTAGGTGAATCTGGCAAAAACATTCAGTACTTC

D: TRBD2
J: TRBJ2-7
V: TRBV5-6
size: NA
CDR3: CASSLGGGPYEQYF
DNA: TGTGCCAGCAGCTTGGGGGGGGGACCCTACGAGCAGTACTTC

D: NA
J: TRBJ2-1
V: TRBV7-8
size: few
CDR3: CASQSSPGSSYNEQFF
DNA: TGTGCCAGCCAGTCCTCCCCCGGCAGCTCCTACAATGAGCAGTTCTTC

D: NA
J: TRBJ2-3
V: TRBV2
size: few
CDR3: CASRMGGGWTDTQYF
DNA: TGTGCCAGCCGAATGGGAGGGGGTTGGACAGATACGCAGTATTTT

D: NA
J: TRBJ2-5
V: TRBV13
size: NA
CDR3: CASSPDPQETQYF
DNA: TGTGCCAGCAGCCCCGACCCCCAAGAGACCCAGTACTTC

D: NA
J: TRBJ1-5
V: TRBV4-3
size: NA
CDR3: CASSQDQEGAWPQHF
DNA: TGCGCCAGCAGCCAAGATCAGGAGGGCGCATGGCCCCAGCATTTT

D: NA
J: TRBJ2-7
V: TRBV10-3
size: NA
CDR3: CAISDVDPITYEQYF
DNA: TGTGCCATCAGTGACGTTGACCCAATAACGTACGAGCAGTACTTC

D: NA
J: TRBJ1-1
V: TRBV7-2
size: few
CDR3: CASSLSGEKAFF
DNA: TGTGCCAGCAGCTTGAGTGGGGAAAAAGCTTTCTTT

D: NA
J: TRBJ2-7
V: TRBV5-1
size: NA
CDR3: CASSLVGQNYEQYF
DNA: TGCGCCAGCAGCTTGGTAGGACAGAACTACGAGCAGTACTTC

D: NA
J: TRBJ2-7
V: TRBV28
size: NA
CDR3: CASSNSYEQYF
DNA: TGTGCCAGCAGCAACTCCTACGAGCAGTACTTC

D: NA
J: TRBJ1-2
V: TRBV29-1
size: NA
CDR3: CSVEKVAGVNYGYTF
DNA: TGCAGCGTTGAAAAGGTTGCAGGGGTTAACTATGGCTACACCTTC

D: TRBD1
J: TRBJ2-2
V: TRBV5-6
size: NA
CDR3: CASSSWDRSFSGELFF
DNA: TGTGCCAGCAGCTCATGGGACAGATCTTTTTCAGGGGAGCTGTTTTTT

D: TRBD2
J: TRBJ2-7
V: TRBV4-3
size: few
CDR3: CASSQAAGVYEQYF
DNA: TGCGCCAGCAGCCAAGCAGCGGGGGTCTACGAGCAGTACTTC

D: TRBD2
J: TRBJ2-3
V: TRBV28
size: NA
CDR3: CASSAWTSGLTDTQYF
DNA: TGTGCCAGCAGTGCCTGGACTAGCGGGTTGACAGATACGCAGTATTTT

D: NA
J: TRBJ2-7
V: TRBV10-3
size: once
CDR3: CAISEWGDPVSYEQYF
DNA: TGTGCCATCAGTGAGTGGGGGGATCCCGTCTCCTACGAGCAGTACTTC

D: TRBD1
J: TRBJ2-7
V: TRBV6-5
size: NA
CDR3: CASSGTDFSEQYF
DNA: TGTGCCAGCAGTGGGACAGATTTCTCCGAGCAGTACTTC

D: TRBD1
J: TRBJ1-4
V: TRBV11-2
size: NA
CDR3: CASSSRDRGSENEKLFF
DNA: TGTGCCAGCAGCTCCCGGGACAGGGGATCCGAAAATGAAAAACTGTTTTTT

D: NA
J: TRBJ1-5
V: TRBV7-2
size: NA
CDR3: CASSLTQGRDQPQHF
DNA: TGTGCCAGCAGCTTAACACAGGGAAGAGATCAGCCCCAGCATTTT

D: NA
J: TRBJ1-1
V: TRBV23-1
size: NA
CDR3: CASSPYRRQQVSEAFF
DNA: TGCGCCAGCAGTCCCTACCGGAGGCAGCAGGTATCTGAAGCTTTCTTT

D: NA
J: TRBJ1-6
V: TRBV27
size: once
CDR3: CASSLSQGSPLHF
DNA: TGTGCCAGCAGTTTATCACAGGGTTCACCCCTCCACTTT

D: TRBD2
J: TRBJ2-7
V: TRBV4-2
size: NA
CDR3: CASSQEAGTEQYF
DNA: TGTGCCAGCAGCCAAGAAGCGGGGACCGAACAGTACTTC

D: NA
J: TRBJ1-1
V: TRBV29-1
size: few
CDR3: CSVEGGGTEAFF
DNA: TGCAGCGTTGAAGGGGGGGGGACTGAAGCTTTCTTT

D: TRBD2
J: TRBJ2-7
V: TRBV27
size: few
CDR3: CASSLLLAGGPVYEQYF
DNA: TGTGCCAGCAGTTTACTACTAGCGGGAGGGCCGGTATACGAGCAGTACTTC

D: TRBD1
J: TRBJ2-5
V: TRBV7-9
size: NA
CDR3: CASSFPPTGPQETQYF
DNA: TGTGCCAGCAGCTTTCCCCCGACAGGGCCCCAAGAGACCCAGTACTTC